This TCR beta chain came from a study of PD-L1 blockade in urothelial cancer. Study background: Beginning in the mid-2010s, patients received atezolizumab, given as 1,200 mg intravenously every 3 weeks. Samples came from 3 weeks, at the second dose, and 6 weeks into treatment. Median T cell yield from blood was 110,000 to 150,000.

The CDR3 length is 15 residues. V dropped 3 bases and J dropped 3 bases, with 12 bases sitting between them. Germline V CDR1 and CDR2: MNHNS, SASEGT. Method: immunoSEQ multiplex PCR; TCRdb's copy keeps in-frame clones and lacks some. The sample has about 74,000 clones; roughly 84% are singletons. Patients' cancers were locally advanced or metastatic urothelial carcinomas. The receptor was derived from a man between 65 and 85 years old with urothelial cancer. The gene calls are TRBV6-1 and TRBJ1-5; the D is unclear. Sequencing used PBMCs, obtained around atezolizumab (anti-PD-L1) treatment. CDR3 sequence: CASSEGRSYNQPQHF. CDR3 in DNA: TGTGCCAGCAGTGAGGGCAGAAGCTACAATCAGCCCCAGCATTTT.